In its sample, the clone carrying this T cell receptor beta chain was seen once. Original handling: For nucleated cells, counts were estimated from reference gene primer amplification. Assay used: immunoSEQ multiplex PCR; TCRdb lists only in-frame clones, some missing. The V and J calls and clone size come from that table; D and trimming were worked out from the DNA. The sample consists of nearly 200,000 clones, approximately 84% of them appearing once. These data come from a study of blood T cell repertoires in COVID-19. The germline V gene encodes CDR1 MDHEN and CDR2 SYDVKM. The CDR3 has 16 amino acids. V lost 4 bases to trimming and J lost 1 base; unmatched junction nucleotides: 6.

J is TRBJ2-4 and V is TRBV28, with 8 bases identical to TRBD1. The receptor was isolated from a human donor with acute or convalescent COVID-19. The donor label of this sample is uncertain. Sequencing input: peripheral blood. The CDR3 protein is CASSSGGAAAKNIQYF. Written as DNA, the CDR3 is TGTGCCAGCAGTTCAGGGGGCGCAGCGGCCAAAAACATTCAGTACTTC.